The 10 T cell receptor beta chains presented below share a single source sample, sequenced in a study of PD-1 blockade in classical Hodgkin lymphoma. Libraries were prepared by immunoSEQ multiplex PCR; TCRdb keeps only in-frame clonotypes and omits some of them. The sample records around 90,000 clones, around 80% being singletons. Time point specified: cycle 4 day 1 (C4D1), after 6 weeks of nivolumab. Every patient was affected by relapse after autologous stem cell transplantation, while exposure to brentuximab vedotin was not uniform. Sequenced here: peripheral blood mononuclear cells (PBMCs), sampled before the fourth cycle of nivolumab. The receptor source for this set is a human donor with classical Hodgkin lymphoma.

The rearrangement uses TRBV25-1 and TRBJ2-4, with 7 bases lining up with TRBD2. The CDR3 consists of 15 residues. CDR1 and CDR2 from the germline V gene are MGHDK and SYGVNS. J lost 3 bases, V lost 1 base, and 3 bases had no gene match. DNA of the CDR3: TGTGCCAGCAGTGAATGGGGGGGTGACAAAAACATTCAGTACTTC. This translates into CASSEWGGDKNIQYF.

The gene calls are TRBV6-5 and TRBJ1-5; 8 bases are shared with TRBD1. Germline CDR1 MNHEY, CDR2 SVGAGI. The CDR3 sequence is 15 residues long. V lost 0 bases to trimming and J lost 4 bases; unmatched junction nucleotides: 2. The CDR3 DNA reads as TGTGCCAGCAGTTACTCCGGACAGGGTAATCAGCCCCAGCATTTT. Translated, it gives CASSYSGQGNQPQHF.

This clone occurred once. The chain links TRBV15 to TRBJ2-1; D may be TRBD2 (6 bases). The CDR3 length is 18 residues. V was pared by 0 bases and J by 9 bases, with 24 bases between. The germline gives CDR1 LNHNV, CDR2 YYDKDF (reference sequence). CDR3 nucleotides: TGTGCCACCAGCAGAGATCGGGGAGCGGGCATATATAGCTTTGAGCAGTTCTTC. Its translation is CATSRDRGAGIYSFEQFF.

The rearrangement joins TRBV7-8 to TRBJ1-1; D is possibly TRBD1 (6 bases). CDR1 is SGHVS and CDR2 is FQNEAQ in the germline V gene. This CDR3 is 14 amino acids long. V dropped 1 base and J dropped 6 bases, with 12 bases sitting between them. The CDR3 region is CASSLEGGLAEAFF. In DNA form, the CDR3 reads TGTGCCAGCAGCTTAGAGGGGGGCTTGGCTGAAGCTTTCTTT.

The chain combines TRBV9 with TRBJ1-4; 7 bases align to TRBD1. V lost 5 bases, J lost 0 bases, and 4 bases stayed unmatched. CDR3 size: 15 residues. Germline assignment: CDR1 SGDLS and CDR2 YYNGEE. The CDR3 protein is CASRRDSTTNEKLFF. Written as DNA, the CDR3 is TGTGCCAGCAGGCGGGACAGCACAACTAATGAAAAACTGTTTTTT. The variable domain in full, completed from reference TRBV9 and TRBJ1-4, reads DSGVTQTPKHLITATGQRVTLRCSPRSGDLSVYWYQQSLDQGLQFLIQYYNGEERAKGNILERFSAQQFPDLHSELNLSSLELGDSALYFCASRRDSTTNEKLFFGSGTQLSVL.

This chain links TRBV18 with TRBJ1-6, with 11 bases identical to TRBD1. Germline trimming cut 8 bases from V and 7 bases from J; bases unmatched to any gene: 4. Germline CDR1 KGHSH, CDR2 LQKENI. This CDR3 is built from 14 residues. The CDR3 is CASTGQGANSPLHF. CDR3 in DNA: TGTGCCAGCACAGGACAGGGGGCAAATTCACCCCTCCACTTT.

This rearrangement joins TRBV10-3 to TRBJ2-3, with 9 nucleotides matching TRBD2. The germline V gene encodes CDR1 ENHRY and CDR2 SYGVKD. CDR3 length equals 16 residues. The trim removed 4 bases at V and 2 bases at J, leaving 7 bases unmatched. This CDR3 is CAISGLAGGYTDTQYF. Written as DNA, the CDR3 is TGTGCCATCAGTGGCCTGGCGGGGGGGTACACAGATACGCAGTATTTT.

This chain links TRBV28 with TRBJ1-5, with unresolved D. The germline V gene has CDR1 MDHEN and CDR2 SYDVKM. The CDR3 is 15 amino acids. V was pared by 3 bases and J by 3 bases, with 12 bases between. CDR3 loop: CASSFPERLNQPQHF. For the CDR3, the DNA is TGTGCCAGCAGTTTCCCCGAACGGCTCAATCAGCCCCAGCATTTT.

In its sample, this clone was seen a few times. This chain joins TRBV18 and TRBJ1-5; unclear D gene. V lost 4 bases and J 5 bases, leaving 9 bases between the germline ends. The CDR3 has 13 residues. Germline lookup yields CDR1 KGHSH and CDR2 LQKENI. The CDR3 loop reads CASSQVFDQPQHF. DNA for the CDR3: TGTGCCAGCTCACAGGTGTTTGATCAGCCCCAGCATTTT.

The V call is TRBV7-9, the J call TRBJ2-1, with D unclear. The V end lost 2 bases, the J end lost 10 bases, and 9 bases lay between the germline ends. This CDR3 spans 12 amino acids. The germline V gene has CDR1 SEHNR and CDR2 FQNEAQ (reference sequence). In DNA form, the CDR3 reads TGTGCCAGCAGCTTAAGTGGGCAGGAGCAGTTCTTC. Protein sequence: CASSLSGQEQFF. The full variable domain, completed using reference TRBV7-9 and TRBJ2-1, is DTGVSQNPRHKITKRGQNVTFRCDPISEHNRLYWYRQTLGQGPEFLTYFQNEAQLEKSRLLSDRFSAERPKGSFSTLEIQRTEQGDSAMYLCASSLSGQEQFFGPGTRLTVL.